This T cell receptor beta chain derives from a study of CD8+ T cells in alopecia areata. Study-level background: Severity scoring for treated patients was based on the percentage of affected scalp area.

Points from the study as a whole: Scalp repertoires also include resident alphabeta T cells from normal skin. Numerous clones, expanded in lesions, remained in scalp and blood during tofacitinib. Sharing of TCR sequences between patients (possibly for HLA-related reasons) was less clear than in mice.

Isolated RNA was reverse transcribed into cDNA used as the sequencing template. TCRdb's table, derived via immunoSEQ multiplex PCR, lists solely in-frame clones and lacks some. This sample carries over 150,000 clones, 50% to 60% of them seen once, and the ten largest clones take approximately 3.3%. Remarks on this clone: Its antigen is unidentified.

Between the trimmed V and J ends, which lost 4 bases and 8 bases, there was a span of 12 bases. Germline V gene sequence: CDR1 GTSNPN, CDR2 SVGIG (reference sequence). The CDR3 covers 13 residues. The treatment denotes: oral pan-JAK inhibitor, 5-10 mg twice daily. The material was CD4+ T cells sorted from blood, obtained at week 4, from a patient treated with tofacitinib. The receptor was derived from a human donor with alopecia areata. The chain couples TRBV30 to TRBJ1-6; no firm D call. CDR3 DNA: TGTGCCTGGACGGAACGGCGGTATTCACCCCTCCACTTT. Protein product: CAWTERRYSPLHF.